These 11 T cell receptor beta chains share one sample of origin, sequenced in a study of blood T cell repertoires in COVID-19. Only in-frame clones appear in the TCRdb table, and some are missing; sequencing was by immunoSEQ multiplex PCR. The table lists under 350,000 clones, less than 90% of them singletons, with 4.6% in the top ten. Sequenced: peripheral blood. The receptors stem from a man aged 55 to 70 who had recovered from COVID-19.

The count of this clone is one. The J gene is TRBJ2-3, the V gene TRBV9; maybe TRBD1 (6 bases). This CDR3 has 12 amino acids. V gave up 5 bases and J gave up 6 bases, with 10 bases separating them. CDR1 and CDR2 from the germline V gene are SGDLS and YYNGEE. The CDR3 loop is CASSSTGDTQYF. In nucleotides, the CDR3 is TGTGCCAGCAGTTCCACAGGGGATACGCAGTATTTT. Drawing the rest from reference TRBV9 and TRBJ2-3, the complete variable domain is DSGVTQTPKHLITATGQRVTLRCSPRSGDLSVYWYQQSLDQGLQFLIQYYNGEERAKGNILERFSAQQFPDLHSELNLSSLELGDSALYFCASSSTGDTQYFGPGTRLTVL.

J is TRBJ1-4 and V is TRBV5-5; possibly TRBD1 for D (5 bases). Germline V gene data show CDR1 as SGHKS and CDR2 as YYEKEE (reference sequence). The CDR3 extends over 17 amino acids. Trimming pared 0 bases from V and 7 bases from J, leaving 19 bases between. The CDR3 nucleotides read TGTGCCAGCAGCTTGGGTCCGGTCCAGGGTGGCATTGAAAAACTGTTTTTT. It encodes CASSLGPVQGGIEKLFF.

In this sample, this clone turned up once. The V gene is TRBV5-5, the J gene TRBJ1-3; 8 nucleotides align to TRBD1. Per the germline V gene, CDR1 is SGHKS and CDR2 is YYEKEE (reference sequence). The junction had 11 bases not matched to a gene; V was cut back by 2 bases and J by 7 bases. This CDR3 spans 16 amino acids. The CDR3 sequence is CASSFPSGQERNTIYF. The DNA of the CDR3 is TGTGCCAGCAGCTTCCCCTCGGGACAGGAACGCAACACCATATATTTT. The whole variable domain, remainder taken from reference TRBV5-5 and TRBJ1-3, is DAGVTQSPTHLIKTRGQQVTLRCSPISGHKSVSWYQQVLGQGPQFIFQYYEKEERGRGNFPDRFSARQFPNYSSELNVNALLLGDSALYLCASSFPSGQERNTIYFGEGSWLTVV.

This clone was seen only a few times. The rearrangement uses TRBV7-9 and TRBJ1-3, with a weak D call TRBD1 (5 bases). Germline lookup yields CDR1 SEHNR and CDR2 FQNEAQ (reference sequence). Trimming shortened V by 5 bases and J by 2 bases, and 16 bases separated the two germline ends. The CDR3 is 16 amino acids. Here the CDR3 reads CASSHRVRTPGNTIYF. The CDR3 DNA reads TGTGCCAGCAGCCACCGGGTCCGGACACCTGGAAACACCATATATTTT.

V is TRBV3-1 (or the pseudogene TRBV3-2) and J is TRBJ2-3; the match to TRBD2 covers 11 bases. The CDR3 runs to 15 residues. V shed 4 bases, J shed 6 bases, and the junction held 6 bases outside the gene matches. Germline V gene data show CDR1 as LGHDT and CDR2 as YNNKEL (reference sequence). In DNA form, the CDR3 reads TGTGCCAGCAGCCGGGATAGCGGGGGGGCCGATACGCAGTATTTT. It is translated as CASSRDSGGADTQYF.

The rearrangement uses TRBV30 and TRBJ2-7; 8 nucleotides match TRBD2. The CDR3 loop spans 14 amino acids. Trimming took 4 bases from V and 2 from J; bases not matched to a gene: 7. Germline CDR1 and CDR2: GTSNPN and SVGIG (reference sequence). The CDR3 nucleotides are TGTGCCTGGAAAACTAGCGGCCTAACCTACGAGCAGTACTTC. The encoded protein is CAWKTSGLTYEQYF. The entire variable domain, with the rest obtained from reference TRBV30 and TRBJ2-7, is as follows: SQTIHQWPATLVQPVGSPLSLECTVEGTSNPNLYWYRQAAGRGLQLLFYSVGIGQISSEVPQNLSASRPQDRQFILSSKKLLLSDSGFYLCAWKTSGLTYEQYFGPGTRLTVT.

The chain is built from TRBV6-5 and TRBJ1-5, with 12 bases that match TRBD1. Losses at the gene ends were 6 bases for V and 3 bases for J; bases not matched to a gene: 3. The CDR3 is made up of 15 amino acids. The V gene's germline CDR1 is MNHEY and CDR2 SVGAGI. DNA for the CDR3: TGTGCCAGCAGATCGGGACAGGGGGCCAATCAGCCCCAGCATTTT. This gives the protein CASRSGQGANQPQHF.

This chain links TRBV6-6 with TRBJ2-7; TRBD2 matches at 9 bases. Germline V gene data show CDR1 as MNHNY and CDR2 as SVGAGI (reference sequence). V was pared by 5 bases and J by 4 bases, with 6 bases of the junction left unmatched. The CDR3 has 14 amino acids. The CDR3 protein is CASSPSTSGYEQYF. The CDR3 bases are TGTGCCAGCAGTCCTTCGACTAGCGGTTACGAGCAGTACTTC.

This clone turned up a few times. DNA of the CDR3: TGTGCCAGCAGCTTGCTGGACAGCTCAAATGAGCAGTTCTTC. Residues: CASSLLDSSNEQFF. V and J are TRBV5-4 and TRBJ2-1, with a tentative D call TRBD1 (6 bases). The germline gives CDR1 SGHNT, CDR2 YYREEE (reference sequence). The CDR3 length is 14 residues. Trimming cost V 1 base and J 7 bases, with 12 bases left between them.

The chain recombines TRBV21-1 with TRBJ1-4; the D segment call TRBD1 is taken from the table without a DNA check. TRBV21-1 is a pseudogene segment. CDR3 length: 16 residues. The CDR3 region is CASSKPFDRGDEKLFF. The CDR3 bases are TGTGCCAGCAGCAAACCATTCGACAGGGGGGATGAAAAACTGTTTTTT.

This chain joins TRBV14 and TRBJ2-2; TRBD2 matches at 12 bases. V shed 4 bases and J 5 bases; nucleotides not matched to a gene: 5. Germline-derived CDR1 and CDR2 are SGHDN and FVKESK. The CDR3 is 16 residues long. CDR3 nucleotides: TGTGCCAGCAGCCTAGGACTAGCGGGAAGGACCGGGGAGCTGTTTTTT. Translation gives CASSLGLAGRTGELFF.